A single sample gave rise to the 14 T cell receptor beta chains below, sequenced in a study of post-analysis software for immune sequencing data. Each TCR beta cDNA library carried unique molecular identifiers. TCRdb analysed the PCR reads with MiXCR anew, one entry per CDR3 protein. The top ten clones hold about 1.5% of a sample with hundreds of thousands of distinct CDR3 sequences, 44% of them seen once. Study-level results: Controls showed lower frequencies than patients for a few TRBV segments, and TRBV5-6, TRBV5-1 and TRBV20-1 were among these.

Which antigens these TCRs recognize remains unknown. Sequences were obtained from blood. The receptors were gathered from a girl aged 5-17 years with multiple sclerosis.

V gene TRBV5-6 combines with J gene TRBJ1-2; weak D call: TRBD1 (6 bases). The CDR3 covers 13 residues. Germline V gene sequence: CDR1 SGHDT, CDR2 YYEEEE. V was clipped by 2 bases and J by 8 bases, with 13 bases between them. CDR3 amino acids: CASSFRDNLGYTF. Written as DNA, the CDR3 is TGTGCCAGCAGCTTCCGGGACAATCTGGGCTACACCTTC. The full variable domain, in which reference TRBV5-6 and TRBJ1-2 provide the parts outside the CDR3, is DAGVTQSPTHLIKTRGQQVTLRCSPKSGHDTVSWYQQALGQGPQFIFQYYEEEERQRGNFPDRFSGHQFPNYSSELNVNALLLGDSALYLCASSFRDNLGYTFGSGTRLTVV.

This clonotype was found a few times. This CDR3 reads CASSWDYGYTF. DNA of the CDR3: TGTGCCAGCAGCTGGGACTATGGCTACACCTTC. This chain uses TRBV7-8 with TRBJ1-2; D not certain. CDR1 SGHVS and CDR2 FQNEAQ come from the germline V gene. V shed 4 bases and J shed 3 bases, with 3 bases lying between them. This CDR3 is built from 11 residues.

The V call is TRBV29-1, the J call TRBJ1-5; possible D gene TRBD1, 6 bases. Germline V gene lookup returns CDR1 SQVTM and CDR2 ANQGSEA. Between the trimmed V and J ends, which lost 4 bases and 1 base, there was a span of 11 bases. The CDR3 runs 14 residues. In DNA form, the CDR3 reads TGCAGCGTTGCACCAGGGGTGAGCAATCAGCCCCAGCATTTT. This encodes CSVAPGVSNQPQHF.

This clonotype was recorded a few times. This rearrangement joins TRBV12-3 or TRBV12-4 to TRBJ2-1; a possible D gene is TRBD2 (6 bases). The CDR3 runs 13 residues. Trimming left V 5 bases short and J 8 bases short, with 13 bases between. The CDR3 bases are TGTGCCAGCAGTCCGACGGGACTTTATGAGCAGTTCTTC. Amino acid sequence: CASSPTGLYEQFF.

This sequence joins TRBV29-1 and TRBJ2-1, with TRBD1 matching over 7 bases. V shed 0 bases and J 8 bases; nucleotides not matched to a gene: 10. This CDR3 is 15 amino acids long. The germline V gene has CDR1 SQVTM and CDR2 ANQGSEA. CDR3 protein: CSVEDRRQGGHEQFF. CDR3 bases: TGCAGCGTTGAAGATCGGAGACAGGGCGGACATGAGCAGTTCTTC.

The chain is built from TRBV5-1 and TRBJ1-2; TRBD1 agrees at 7 bases. This CDR3 contains 14 residues. Trimming cost V 4 bases and J 7 bases; bases outside gene matches: 10. Germline V gives CDR1 SGHRS, CDR2 YFSETQ. Written as DNA, the CDR3 is TGCGCCAGCAGCGGCGCGGGACAGCTATTTGGCTACACCTTC. Its translation: CASSGAGQLFGYTF. Full variable domain (remainder filled in from reference TRBV5-1 and TRBJ1-2): KAGVTQTPRYLIKTRGQQVTLSCSPISGHRSVSWYQQTPGQGLQFLFEYFSETQRNKGNFPGRFSGRQFSNSRSEMNVSTLELGDSALYLCASSGAGQLFGYTFGSGTRLTVV.

The V and J genes are TRBV3-1 and TRBJ2-3, with D unclear. Germline CDR1 is LGHDT and CDR2 is YNNKEL (reference sequence). The CDR3 runs to 16 residues. Trimming removed 0 bases from V and 8 bases from J, with 18 bases in between. CDR3 DNA: TGTGCCAGCAGCCAAGAAGAGGCCTTGGATCGGGCTACGCAGTATTTT. Translated: CASSQEEALDRATQYF.

The rearrangement links TRBV7-9 to TRBJ2-5; 10 bases agree with TRBD1. In germline, CDR1 is SEHNR, CDR2 FQNEAQ (reference sequence). The CDR3 loop spans 16 amino acids. V lost 6 bases, J lost 1 base, and 8 bases stayed unmatched. The CDR3 nucleotides read TGTGCCAGCAGACCTGCGACAGGGGGCGTCCAAGAGACCCAGTACTTC. Protein sequence: CASRPATGGVQETQYF.

The chain employs TRBV12-3 or TRBV12-4 and TRBJ1-2; maybe TRBD1 (5 bases). Deletions cut 5 bases from V and 2 bases from J, with 18 bases between. The CDR3 spans 16 residues. CDR3 nucleotide sequence: TGTGCCAGCAGTCGACGGAGCAGGGAGGCAAACTATGGCTACACCTTC. Protein: CASSRRSREANYGYTF.

This chain joins TRBV10-1 and TRBJ2-3, with D perhaps TRBD2 (6 bases). This CDR3 has 13 residues. V gave up 3 bases and J gave up 4 bases, with 8 bases separating them. Germline V lookup: CDR1 WNHNN, CDR2 SYGVQD (reference sequence). The CDR3 spells CASSDGSADTQYF. DNA of the CDR3: TGCGCCAGCAGTGACGGGAGCGCAGATACGCAGTATTTT.

The gene calls are TRBV12-5 and TRBJ1-1, with D perhaps TRBD1 (5 bases). Per germline, CDR1 LGHNT and CDR2 FRNRAP. Trimming cost V 5 bases and J 0 bases, with 7 bases left between them. The CDR3 has 13 residues. CDR3 bases: TGTGCTAGTGGTCAGGGCTTGAACACTGAAGCTTTCTTT. Translation: CASGQGLNTEAFF. Filled out from reference TRBV12-5 and TRBJ1-1, the complete variable domain reads DARVTQTPRHKVTEMGQEVTMRCQPILGHNTVFWYRQTMMQGLELLAYFRNRAPLDDSGMPKDRFSAEMPDATLATLKIQPSEPRDSAVYFCASGQGLNTEAFFGQGTRLTVV.

This chain connects TRBV12-3 or TRBV12-4 to TRBJ2-4, with D hard to call. Between the trimmed V and J ends, which lost 7 bases and 0 bases, there was a span of 10 bases. This CDR3 contains 14 residues. The CDR3, as DNA: TGTGCCAGCAAGGATAGCCTAGCCAAAAACATTCAGTACTTC. Encoded protein: CASKDSLAKNIQYF.

The V call is TRBV12-3 or TRBV12-4, the J call TRBJ1-2; D is unresolved. Trimming removed 7 bases from V and 2 bases from J, with 11 bases in between. This CDR3 contains 13 residues. CDR3 in DNA: TGTGCCAGCACGACCGGGTCCAACTATGGCTACACCTTC. This codes for CASTTGSNYGYTF.

The chain joins TRBV18 to TRBJ2-1; 9 bases agree with TRBD1. Germline CDR1 and CDR2: KGHSH and LQKENI. This CDR3 contains 15 residues. The ends lost 4 bases at V and 9 bases at J; junction bases unmatched: 10. The CDR3 protein is CASSLRQGDAVEQFF. CDR3 DNA sequence: TGTGCCAGCTCACTGAGACAGGGGGACGCTGTTGAGCAGTTCTTC. Based on the CDR3 plus reference TRBV18 and TRBJ2-1, the full variable domain is NAGVMQNPRHLVRRRGQEARLRCSPMKGHSHVYWYRQLPEEGLKFMVYLQKENIIDESGMPKERFSAEFPKEGPSILRIQQVVRGDSAAYFCASSLRQGDAVEQFFGPGTRLTVL.